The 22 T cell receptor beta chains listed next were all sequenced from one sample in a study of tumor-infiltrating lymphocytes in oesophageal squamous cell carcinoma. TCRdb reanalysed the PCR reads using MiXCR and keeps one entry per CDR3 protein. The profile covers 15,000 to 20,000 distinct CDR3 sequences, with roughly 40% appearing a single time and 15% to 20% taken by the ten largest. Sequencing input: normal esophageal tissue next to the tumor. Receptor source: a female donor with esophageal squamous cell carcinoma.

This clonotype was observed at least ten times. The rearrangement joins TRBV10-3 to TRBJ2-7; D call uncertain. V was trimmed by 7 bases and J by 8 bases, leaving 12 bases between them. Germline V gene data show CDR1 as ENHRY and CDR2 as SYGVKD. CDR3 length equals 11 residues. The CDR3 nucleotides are TGTGCCATCACCTGGCCGCGACAGCAGTACTTC. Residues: CAITWPRQQYF.

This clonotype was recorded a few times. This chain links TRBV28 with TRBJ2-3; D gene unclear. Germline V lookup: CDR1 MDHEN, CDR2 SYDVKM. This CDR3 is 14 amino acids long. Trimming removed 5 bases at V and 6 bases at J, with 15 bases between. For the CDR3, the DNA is TGTGCCAGCAGTCCGCCCCAGTATTGGGATACGCAGTATTTT. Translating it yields CASSPPQYWDTQYF. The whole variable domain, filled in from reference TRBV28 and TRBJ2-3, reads DVKVTQSSRYLVKRTGEKVFLECVQDMDHENMFWYRQDPGLGLRLIYFSYDVKMKEKGDIPEGYSVSREKKERFSLILESASTNQTSMYLCASSPPQYWDTQYFGPGTRLTVL.

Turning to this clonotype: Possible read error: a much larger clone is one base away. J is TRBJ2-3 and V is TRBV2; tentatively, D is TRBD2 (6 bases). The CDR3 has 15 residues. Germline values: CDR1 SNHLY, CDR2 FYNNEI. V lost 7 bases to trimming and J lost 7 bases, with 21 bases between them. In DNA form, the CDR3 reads TGTGCCAGCACCATAGGGAGGTCCCTGATAAATACGCAGTATTTT. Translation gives CASTIGRSLINTQYF.

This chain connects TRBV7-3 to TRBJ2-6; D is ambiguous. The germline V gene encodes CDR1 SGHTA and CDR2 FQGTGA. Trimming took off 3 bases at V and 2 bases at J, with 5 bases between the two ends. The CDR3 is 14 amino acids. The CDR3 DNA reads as TGTGCCAGCAGCTTGGTAGCTGGGGCCAACGTCCTGACTTTC. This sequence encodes CASSLVAGANVLTF.

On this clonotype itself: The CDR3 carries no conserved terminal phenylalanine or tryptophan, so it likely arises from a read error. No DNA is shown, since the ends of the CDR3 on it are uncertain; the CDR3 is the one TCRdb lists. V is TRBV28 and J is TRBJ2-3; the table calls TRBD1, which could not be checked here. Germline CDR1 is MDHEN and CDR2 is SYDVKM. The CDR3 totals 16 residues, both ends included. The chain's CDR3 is CASSFVRDQETQYFGP.

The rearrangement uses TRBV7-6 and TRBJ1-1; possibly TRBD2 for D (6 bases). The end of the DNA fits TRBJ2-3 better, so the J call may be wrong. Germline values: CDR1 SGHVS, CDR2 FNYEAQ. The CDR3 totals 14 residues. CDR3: CASAAPGGGNTQYF. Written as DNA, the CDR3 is TGTGCCTCCGCGGCCCCCGGTGGGGGGAATACGCAGTATTTT.

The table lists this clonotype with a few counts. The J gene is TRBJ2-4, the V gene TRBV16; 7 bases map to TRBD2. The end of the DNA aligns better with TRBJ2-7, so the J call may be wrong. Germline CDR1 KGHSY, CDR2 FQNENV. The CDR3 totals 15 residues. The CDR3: CASSRGGGASYEQYF. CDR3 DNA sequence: TGTGCCAGCAGCCGTGGGGGGGGAGCCTCCTACGAGCAGTACTTC.

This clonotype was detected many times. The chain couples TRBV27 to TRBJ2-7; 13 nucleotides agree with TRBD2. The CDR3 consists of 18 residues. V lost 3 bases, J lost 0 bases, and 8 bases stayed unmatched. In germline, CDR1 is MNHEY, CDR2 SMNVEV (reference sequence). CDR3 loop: CASSLRTSGSYSSYEQYF. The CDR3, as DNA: TGTGCCAGCAGTTTGCGGACTAGCGGGAGCTACAGCTCCTACGAGCAGTACTTC.

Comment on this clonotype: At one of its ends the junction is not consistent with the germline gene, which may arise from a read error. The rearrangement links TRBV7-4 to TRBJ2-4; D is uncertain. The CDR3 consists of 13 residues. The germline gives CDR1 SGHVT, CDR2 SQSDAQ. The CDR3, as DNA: TGTGCCAGCAGCTTCTCAGCGAACTCTGAAGCTTTCTTC. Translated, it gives CASSFSANSEAFF.

CDR3 nucleotides: TGTGCCAGCAGGGGCGGACTAAAGGGCGAGCAGTACTTC. It yields the protein CASRGGLKGEQYF. This chain uses TRBV7-2 with TRBJ2-5, with D possibly being TRBD2 (6 bases). The better agreement between TRBJ2-7 and the DNA end casts doubt on the J call. The CDR3 is made up of 13 amino acids. Per the germline V gene, CDR1 is SGHTA and CDR2 is FQGNSA.

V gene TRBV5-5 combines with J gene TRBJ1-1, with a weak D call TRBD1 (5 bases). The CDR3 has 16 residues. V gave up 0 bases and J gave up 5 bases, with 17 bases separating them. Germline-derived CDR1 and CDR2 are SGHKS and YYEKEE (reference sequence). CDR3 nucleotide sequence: TGTGCCAGCAGCTTGGGCCTTGGTGGGGGGAGTACTGAAGCTTTCTTT. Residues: CASSLGLGGGSTEAFF.

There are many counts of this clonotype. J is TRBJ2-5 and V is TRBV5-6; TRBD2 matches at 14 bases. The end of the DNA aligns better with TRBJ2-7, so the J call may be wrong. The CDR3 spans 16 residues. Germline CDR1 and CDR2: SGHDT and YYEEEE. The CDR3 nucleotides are TGTGCCAGCAGCGGGACTAGCGGGAGAGTTCACTACGAGCAGTACTTC. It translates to CASSGTSGRVHYEQYF.

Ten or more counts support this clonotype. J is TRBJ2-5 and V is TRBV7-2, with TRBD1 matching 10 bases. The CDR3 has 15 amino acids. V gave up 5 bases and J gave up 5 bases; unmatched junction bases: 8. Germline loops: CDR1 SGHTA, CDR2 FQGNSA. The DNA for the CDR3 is TGTGCCAGCAGCGCCGCGGGACAGGGGTGGGAGACCCAGTACTTC. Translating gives CASSAAGQGWETQYF.

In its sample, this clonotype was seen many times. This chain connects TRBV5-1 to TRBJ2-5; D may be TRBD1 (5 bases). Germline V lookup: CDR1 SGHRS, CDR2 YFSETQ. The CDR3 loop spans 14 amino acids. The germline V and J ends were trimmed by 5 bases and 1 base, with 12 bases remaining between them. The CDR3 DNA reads TGCGCCAGCAGGCTCCAGGGATCCCAAGAGACCCAGTACTTC. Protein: CASRLQGSQETQYF.

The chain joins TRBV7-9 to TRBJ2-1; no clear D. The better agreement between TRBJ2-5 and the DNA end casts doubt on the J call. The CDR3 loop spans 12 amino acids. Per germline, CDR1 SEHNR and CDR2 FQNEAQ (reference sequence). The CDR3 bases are TGTGCCAGCAGCTCGGCCCTAGAGACCCAGTACTTC. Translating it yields CASSSALETQYF.

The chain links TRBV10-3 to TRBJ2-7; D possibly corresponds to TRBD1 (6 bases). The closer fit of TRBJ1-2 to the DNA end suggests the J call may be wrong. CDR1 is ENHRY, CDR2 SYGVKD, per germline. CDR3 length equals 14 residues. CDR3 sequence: CAISRTDLLGGYTF. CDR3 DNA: TGTGCCATCAGCCGGACAGACCTTCTTGGTGGCTACACCTTC.

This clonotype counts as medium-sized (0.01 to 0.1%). DNA of the CDR3: TGCGCCAGCAGTGAGACTAGCGGGAGGGTTGCCAATGAGCAGTTCTTC. Translating gives CASSETSGRVANEQFF. V is TRBV10-1 and J is TRBJ2-1, with 13 bases identical to TRBD2. V gave up 2 bases and J gave up 6 bases; unmatched junction bases: 4. The CDR3 runs to 16 residues. CDR1 WNHNN and CDR2 SYGVQD come from the germline V gene (reference sequence).

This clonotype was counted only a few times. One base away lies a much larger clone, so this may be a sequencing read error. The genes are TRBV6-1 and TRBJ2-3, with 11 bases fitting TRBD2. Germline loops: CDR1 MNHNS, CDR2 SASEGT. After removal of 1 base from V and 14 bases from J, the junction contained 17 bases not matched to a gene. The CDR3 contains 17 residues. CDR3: CASSEETSGSYTGELYF. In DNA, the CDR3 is TGTGCCAGCAGTGAAGAAACTAGCGGGAGTTACACCGGGGAGCTGTATTTT.

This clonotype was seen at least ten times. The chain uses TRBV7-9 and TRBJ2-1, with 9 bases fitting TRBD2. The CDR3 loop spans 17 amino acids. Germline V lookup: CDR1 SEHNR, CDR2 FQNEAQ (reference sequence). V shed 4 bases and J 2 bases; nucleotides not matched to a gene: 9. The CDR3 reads CASSSSLAGDAYNEQFF. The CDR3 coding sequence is TGTGCCAGCAGCTCCTCATTAGCGGGAGATGCCTACAATGAGCAGTTCTTC.

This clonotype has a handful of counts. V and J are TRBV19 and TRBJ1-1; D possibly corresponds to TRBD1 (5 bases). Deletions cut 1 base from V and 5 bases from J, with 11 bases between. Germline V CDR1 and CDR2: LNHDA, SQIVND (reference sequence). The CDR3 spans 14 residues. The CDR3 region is CASSIGRGRTEAFF. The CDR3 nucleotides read TGTGCCAGTAGTATAGGGAGGGGACGGACTGAAGCTTTCTTT.

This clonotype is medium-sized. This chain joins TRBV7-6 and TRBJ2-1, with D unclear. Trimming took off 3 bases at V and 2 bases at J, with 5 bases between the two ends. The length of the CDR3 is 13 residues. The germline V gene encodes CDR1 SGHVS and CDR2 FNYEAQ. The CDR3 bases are TGTGCCAGCAGCTTCCAGGCCTACAATGAGCAGTTCTTC. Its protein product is CASSFQAYNEQFF.

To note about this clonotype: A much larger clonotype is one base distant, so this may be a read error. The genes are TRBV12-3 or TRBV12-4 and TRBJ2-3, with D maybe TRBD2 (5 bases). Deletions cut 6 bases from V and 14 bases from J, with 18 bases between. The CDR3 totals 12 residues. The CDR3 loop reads CASRGISWELYF. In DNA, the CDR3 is TGTGCCAGCAGGGGTATTTCCTGGGAGCTGTATTTT.